The 18 T cell receptor beta chains in this list originate from one sample, sequenced in a study of early T cells in non-severe SARS-CoV-2 infection. TCRdb passed the 5' RACE reads through MiXCR, listing each CDR3 protein once. The sample has approximately 65,000 distinct CDR3 sequences, roughly 10% seen once. The specimen comprised whole blood, sampled at baseline. The receptors come from an adult who was a healthcare worker with PCR-confirmed SARS-CoV-2 infection or an uninfected control (not recorded which).

The chain combines TRBV28 with TRBJ2-5; 7 bases map to TRBD2. Trimming removed 5 bases from V and 5 bases from J; junction bases left unmatched: 8. In germline, CDR1 is MDHEN, CDR2 SYDVKM. The CDR3 runs 14 residues. The CDR3 spells CASSLGLVRETQYF. The CDR3 DNA reads TGTGCCAGCAGTCTTGGACTAGTGCGGGAGACCCAGTACTTC.

This clonotype was seen repeatedly, ten times or more. The genes are TRBV29-1 and TRBJ2-1; D is uncertain. This CDR3 region has 13 residues. Germline values: CDR1 SQVTM, CDR2 ANQGSEA. Trimming removed 8 bases from V and 0 bases from J, with 11 bases in between. The CDR3 here is CSSGVSSYNEQFF. Written as DNA, the CDR3 is TGCAGCTCTGGGGTGAGCTCCTACAATGAGCAGTTCTTC.

In its sample, this clonotype was seen a few times. The chain has TRBV9 and TRBJ2-2, with 10 bases lining up with TRBD2. The junction had 18 bases not matched to a gene; V was cut back by 6 bases and J by 7 bases. Germline V lookup: CDR1 SGDLS, CDR2 YYNGEE. The CDR3 spans 18 residues. The CDR3 loop is CASNPRGSTSGVGGELFF. For the CDR3, the DNA is TGTGCCAGCAACCCCCGCGGGAGTACTAGCGGGGTCGGCGGGGAGCTGTTTTTT.

CDR3 in DNA: TGTGCCAGCAGCTTATCATCCGGGTCCTACGAGCAGTACTTC. Protein sequence: CASSLSSGSYEQYF. This rearrangement joins TRBV11-2 to TRBJ2-7; D unclear. The germline gives CDR1 SGHAT, CDR2 FQNNGV. The CDR3 loop spans 14 amino acids. V was shortened by 2 bases and J by 1 base, with 9 bases between the two germline ends.

This clonotype was recorded many times. The chain uses TRBV4-3 and TRBJ1-2; 7 nucleotides line up with TRBD1. The CDR3 contains 15 residues. CDR1 is LGHNA, CDR2 YSLEER, per germline. J gave up 5 bases and V 3 bases, and 9 bases lay outside the gene matches. The CDR3 nucleotides read TGCGCCAGCAGCCAGAACCCAACAGGGGCATATGGCTACACCTTC. Its translation is CASSQNPTGAYGYTF.

Only a few counts were recorded for this clonotype. CDR3 region: CSAGTAYPVYGYTF. For the CDR3, the DNA is TGCAGTGCAGGGACAGCTTATCCCGTCTATGGCTACACCTTC. The chain uses TRBV20-1 and TRBJ1-2, with 7 bases identical to TRBD1. The germline V gene encodes CDR1 DFQATT and CDR2 SNEGSKA (reference sequence). This CDR3 is built from 14 residues. V was pared by 6 bases and J by 4 bases, with 11 bases of the junction left unmatched.

V gene TRBV7-9 combines with J gene TRBJ2-5; D is uncertain. V was cut by 5 bases and J by 0 bases, with 10 bases left in between. The CDR3 is made up of 14 amino acids. Germline assignment: CDR1 SEHNR and CDR2 FQNEAQ (reference sequence). The CDR3 DNA reads TGTGCCAGCAGCCAAGCTGCGTACCAAGAGACCCAGTACTTC. It yields the protein CASSQAAYQETQYF.

The CDR3 nucleotides read TGTGCCAGCTCACCTCAGGGGGTAGATTCACCCCTCCACTTT. As protein: CASSPQGVDSPLHF. This chain uses TRBV18 with TRBJ1-6; 7 nucleotides agree with TRBD1. The V gene end was trimmed by 3 bases and the J gene end by 8 bases; junction bases not matched to a gene: 4. The CDR3 has 14 amino acids. Germline V gene data show CDR1 as KGHSH and CDR2 as LQKENI.

The V and J genes are TRBV3-1 and TRBJ2-2, with D possibly being TRBD2 (5 bases). V was pared by 1 base and J by 5 bases, with 11 bases between. The CDR3 length is 15 residues. Germline V gene lookup returns CDR1 LGHDT and CDR2 YNNKEL (reference sequence). The CDR3 sequence is CASSQGPRGTGELFF. CDR3 DNA: TGTGCCAGCAGCCAAGGCCCCCGCGGGACCGGGGAGCTGTTTTTT.

This clonotype was observed a handful of times. The rearrangement joins TRBV6-2 or TRBV6-3 to TRBJ1-5, with TRBD1 matching over 8 bases. This CDR3 region has 14 residues. Trimming at V came to 4 bases and at J to 5 bases, leaving 4 bases not matched to a gene. Germline V gives CDR1 MNHEY, CDR2 SVGEGT. CDR3 protein: CASSSDRAYQPQHF. The CDR3 coding sequence is TGTGCCAGCAGTTCGGACAGGGCCTATCAGCCCCAGCATTTT.

This clonotype has ten or more counts. The rearrangement uses TRBV11-2 and TRBJ2-2; D could derive from TRBD1 or TRBD2 (7 bases each). Trimming stripped 8 bases from V and 5 bases from J, with 18 bases between. Germline CDR1 and CDR2: SGHAT and FQNNGV. This CDR3 comprises 15 residues. The CDR3 DNA follows: TGTGCCAGCGGGAGGGGACAGAGACAAACCGGGGAGCTGTTTTTT. It yields the protein CASGRGQRQTGELFF. Looking up the rest from reference TRBV11-2 and TRBJ2-2 gives the full variable domain: EAGVAQSPRYKIIEKRQSVAFWCNPISGHATLYWYQQILGQGPKLLIQFQNNGVVDDSQLPKDRFSAERLKGVDSTLKIQPAKLEDSAVYLCASGRGQRQTGELFFGEGSRLTVL.

A few counts support this clonotype. The CDR3 here is CASVAANVAQETQYF. The DNA for the CDR3 is TGTGCCAGCGTCGCCGCCAACGTCGCCCAAGAGACCCAGTACTTC. This chain links TRBV7-6 with TRBJ2-5; the D is unclear. With 8 bases removed from V and 1 base from J, the gap between germline ends came to 17 bases. Germline values: CDR1 SGHVS, CDR2 FNYEAQ. The CDR3 spans 15 residues.

J is TRBJ1-5 and V is TRBV7-8; unclear D gene. In germline, CDR1 is SGHVS, CDR2 FQNEAQ. The CDR3 covers 16 residues. The ends were cut back, 2 bases at V and 3 bases at J, with 14 bases in the middle. CDR3 sequence: CASSLKGGLLNQPQHF. CDR3 bases: TGTGCCAGCAGCTTAAAGGGCGGGCTTCTCAATCAGCCCCAGCATTTT.

The J gene is TRBJ1-2, the V gene TRBV20-1; D unresolved. With 0 bases removed from V and 3 bases from J, the gap between germline ends came to 11 bases. This CDR3 has 14 amino acids. Germline CDR1 and CDR2: DFQATT and SNEGSKA (reference sequence). The CDR3 coding sequence is TGCAGTGCTAGAGATCGGCGAGACTACTATGGCTACACCTTC. Translating it yields CSARDRRDYYGYTF.

The chain carries TRBV12-3 or TRBV12-4 and TRBJ2-1, with D uncertain. The CDR3 runs 15 residues. Trimming shortened V by 6 bases and J by 9 bases, and 21 bases separated the two germline ends. The CDR3 sequence: CASSKSGPQLGEQFF. CDR3 in DNA: TGTGCCAGCAGCAAATCCGGGCCCCAACTGGGTGAGCAGTTCTTC.

The V gene is TRBV7-9, the J gene TRBJ2-7, with D perhaps matching TRBD1 or TRBD2 (6 bases each). The V gene's germline CDR1 is SEHNR and CDR2 FQNEAQ (reference sequence). V gave up 4 bases and J gave up 4 bases, with 14 bases separating them. The CDR3 length is 14 residues. This CDR3 is CASSSSGEEYEQYF. The CDR3 nucleotides are TGTGCCAGCAGCTCCTCAGGGGAGGAGTACGAGCAGTACTTC.

The chain combines TRBV6-5 with TRBJ2-6, with a possible D match to TRBD1 (6 bases). The V and J ends lost 4 bases and 2 bases respectively, with 15 bases between them. CDR3 length: 17 residues. Germline loops: CDR1 MNHEY, CDR2 SVGAGI. Written as DNA, the CDR3 is TGTGCCAGCAGTTTGGGCAGGGGAAGGACTGGGGCCAACGTCCTGACTTTC. This sequence encodes CASSLGRGRTGANVLTF.

This chain links TRBV7-2 with TRBJ1-2; 8 bases agree with TRBD1. Germline V gives CDR1 SGHTA, CDR2 FQGNSA. The ends lost 2 bases at V and 7 bases at J; junction bases unmatched: 6. The CDR3 covers 14 residues. The CDR3 bases are TGTGCCAGCAGCTTACGGGCAGGGGGCTCTGGCTACACCTTC. This gives the protein CASSLRAGGSGYTF.